This T cell receptor beta chain was sequenced during a study of CD8+ T cells in alopecia areata. Lesional scalp punch biopsies and peripheral blood came from alopecia areata patients. Deletions cut 4 bases from V and 4 bases from J, with 16 bases between. The germline V gene encodes CDR1 SGHTA and CDR2 FQGNSA. The CDR3 spans 15 residues. TCR sequencing used cDNA made by reverse transcription of extracted RNA. The repertoire was sequenced with immunoSEQ multiplex PCR; TCRdb's copy has only in-frame clones and lacks some. The profile shows 100,000 to 120,000 clones, approximately 61% of them singletons.

The source of this sequence is a human donor with alopecia areata. The V and J genes are TRBV7-2 and TRBJ1-2, with no clear D. The specimen was NKG2D-low CD8+ T cells sorted from blood. CDR3 residues: CASSSPPGEVYGYTF. The CDR3 nucleotides read TGTGCCAGCAGCTCCCCACCTGGGGAGGTCTATGGCTACACCTTC.